This T cell receptor (beta chain) stems from a study of blood T cell repertoires in COVID-19. Study summary: Material from acute and convalescent COVID-19 was sourced from the United States, Italy and Spain. T cells, B-cell-depleted T cells, or PBMCs supplied cDNA or gDNA.

Under the authors' procedure: Counts of nucleated cells, estimated from reference gene primer amplification, were obtained. Clones were sequenced by immunoSEQ multiplex PCR, and TCRdb holds only the in-frame ones, with some missing. The D gene and trimming were derived from the DNA, and the V and J assignments and clone size from that table. The sample shows about 68,000 clones, approximately 81% of them seen only once. The junction had 4 bases not matched to a gene; V was cut back by 3 bases and J by 9 bases. The CDR3 covers 13 residues. Germline CDR1 and CDR2: GTSNPN and SVGIG (reference sequence).

The sequence derives from a man aged 50-60 years with active COVID-19. The sample comprised peripheral blood. J is TRBJ1-6 and V is TRBV30, with 8 bases fitting TRBD1. CDR3: CAWRGQAGSPLHF. The CDR3 region has the DNA TGTGCCTGGAGGGGACAGGCGGGTTCACCCCTCCACTTT.